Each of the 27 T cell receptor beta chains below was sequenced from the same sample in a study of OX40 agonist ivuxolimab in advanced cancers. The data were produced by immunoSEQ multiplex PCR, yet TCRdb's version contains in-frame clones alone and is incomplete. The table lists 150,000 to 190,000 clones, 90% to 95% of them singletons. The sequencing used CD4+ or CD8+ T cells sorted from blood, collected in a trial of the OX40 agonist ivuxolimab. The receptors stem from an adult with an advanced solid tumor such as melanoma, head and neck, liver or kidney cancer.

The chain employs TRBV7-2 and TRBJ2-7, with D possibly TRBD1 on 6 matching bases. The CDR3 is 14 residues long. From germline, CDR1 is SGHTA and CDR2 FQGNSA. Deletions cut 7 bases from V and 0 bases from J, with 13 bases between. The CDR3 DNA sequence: TGTGCCAGCACCAGACGGGACACCTCCTACGAGCAGTACTTC. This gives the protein CASTRRDTSYEQYF.

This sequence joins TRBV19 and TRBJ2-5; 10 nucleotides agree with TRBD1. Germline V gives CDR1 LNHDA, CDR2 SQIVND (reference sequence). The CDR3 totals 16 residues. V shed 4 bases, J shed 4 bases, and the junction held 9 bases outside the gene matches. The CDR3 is CASSTSGQGPSETQYF. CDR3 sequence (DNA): TGTGCCAGTAGTACCTCGGGACAGGGGCCCTCAGAGACCCAGTACTTC. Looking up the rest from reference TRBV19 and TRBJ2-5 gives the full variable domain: DGGITQSPKYLFRKEGQNVTLSCEQNLNHDAMYWYRQDPGQGLRLIYYSQIVNDFQKGDIAEGYSVSREKKESFPLTVTSAQKNPTAFYLCASSTSGQGPSETQYFGPGTRLLVL.

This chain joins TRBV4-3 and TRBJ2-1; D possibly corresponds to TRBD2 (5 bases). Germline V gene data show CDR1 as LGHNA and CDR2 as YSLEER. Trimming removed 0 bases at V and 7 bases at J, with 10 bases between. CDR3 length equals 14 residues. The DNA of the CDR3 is TGCGCCAGCAGCCAAGATCCGTCGGGGAATGAGCAGTTCTTC. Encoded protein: CASSQDPSGNEQFF.

CDR3 residues: CASSEWTGGLTEAFF. As DNA, the CDR3 is TGTGCCAGCAGCGAATGGACAGGCGGGCTCACTGAAGCTTTCTTT. V gene TRBV9 combines with J gene TRBJ1-1, with 7 bases identical to TRBD1. The germline V gene has CDR1 SGDLS and CDR2 YYNGEE. The CDR3 totals 15 residues. Unmatched junction bases numbered 9, after V lost 3 bases and J lost 4 bases.

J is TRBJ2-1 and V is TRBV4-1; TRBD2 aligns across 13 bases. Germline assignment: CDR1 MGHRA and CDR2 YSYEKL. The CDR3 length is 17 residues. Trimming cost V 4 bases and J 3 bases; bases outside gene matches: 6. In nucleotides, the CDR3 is TGCGCCAGCAGCCGAAGACTAGCGGGGGGTGTCTACAATGAGCAGTTCTTC. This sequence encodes CASSRRLAGGVYNEQFF.

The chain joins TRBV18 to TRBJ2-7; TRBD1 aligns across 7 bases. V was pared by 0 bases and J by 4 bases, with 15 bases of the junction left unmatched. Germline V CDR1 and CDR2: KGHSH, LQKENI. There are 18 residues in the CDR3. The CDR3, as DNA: TGTGCCAGCTCACCACCGGCCCCCTACAGGGGAGAAGGGTACGAGCAGTACTTC. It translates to CASSPPAPYRGEGYEQYF.

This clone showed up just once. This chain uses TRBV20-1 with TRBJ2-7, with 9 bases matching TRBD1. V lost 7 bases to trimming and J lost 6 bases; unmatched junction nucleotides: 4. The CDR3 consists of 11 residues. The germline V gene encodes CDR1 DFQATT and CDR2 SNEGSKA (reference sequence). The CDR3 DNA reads TGCAGTGGGCGGACAGGGGTCGAGCAGTACTTC. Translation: CSGRTGVEQYF.

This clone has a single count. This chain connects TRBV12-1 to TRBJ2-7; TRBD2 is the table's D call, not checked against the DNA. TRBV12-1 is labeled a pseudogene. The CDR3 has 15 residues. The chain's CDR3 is CASSLIALPYYEQYF. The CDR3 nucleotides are TGTGCCAGCAGCTTGATCGCCTTGCCCTATTACGAGCAGTACTTC.

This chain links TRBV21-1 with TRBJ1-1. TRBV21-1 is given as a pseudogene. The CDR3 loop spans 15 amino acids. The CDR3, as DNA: TGTGCCAGCAGCAAAGGCAGGGACGGTAACACTGAAGCTTTCTTT. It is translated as CASSKGRDGNTEAFF.

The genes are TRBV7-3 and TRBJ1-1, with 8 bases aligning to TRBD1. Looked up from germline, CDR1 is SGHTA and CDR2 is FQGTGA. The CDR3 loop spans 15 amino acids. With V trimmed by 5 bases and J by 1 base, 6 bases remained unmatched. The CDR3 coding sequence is TGTGCCAGCAGCCCCCAGACAGGGGAGAACACTGAAGCTTTCTTT. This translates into CASSPQTGENTEAFF.

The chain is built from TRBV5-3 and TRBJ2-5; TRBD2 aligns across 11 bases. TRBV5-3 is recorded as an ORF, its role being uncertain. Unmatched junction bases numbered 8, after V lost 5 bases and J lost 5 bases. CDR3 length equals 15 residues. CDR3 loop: CARSCSGRAWETQYF. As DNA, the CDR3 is TGTGCCAGAAGTTGTAGCGGGAGGGCCTGGGAGACCCAGTACTTC.

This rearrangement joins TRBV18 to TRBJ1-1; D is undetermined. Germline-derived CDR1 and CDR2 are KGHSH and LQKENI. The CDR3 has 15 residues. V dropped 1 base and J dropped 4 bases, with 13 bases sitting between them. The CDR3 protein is CASSPRPWLSTEAFF. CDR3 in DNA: TGTGCCAGCTCACCACGGCCGTGGCTGTCCACTGAAGCTTTCTTT.

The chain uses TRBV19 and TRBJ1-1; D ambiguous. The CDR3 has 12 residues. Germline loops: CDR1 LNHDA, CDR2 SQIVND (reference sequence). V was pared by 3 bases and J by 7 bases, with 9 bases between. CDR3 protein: CASSMGRVEAFF. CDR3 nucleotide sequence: TGTGCCAGTAGTATGGGTCGTGTTGAAGCTTTCTTT.

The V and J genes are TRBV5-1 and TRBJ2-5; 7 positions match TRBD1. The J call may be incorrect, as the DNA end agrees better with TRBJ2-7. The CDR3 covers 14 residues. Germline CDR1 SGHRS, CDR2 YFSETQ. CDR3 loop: CASSEGQVPYEQYF. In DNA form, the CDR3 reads TGCGCCAGCAGCGAAGGACAGGTGCCCTACGAGCAGTACTTC.

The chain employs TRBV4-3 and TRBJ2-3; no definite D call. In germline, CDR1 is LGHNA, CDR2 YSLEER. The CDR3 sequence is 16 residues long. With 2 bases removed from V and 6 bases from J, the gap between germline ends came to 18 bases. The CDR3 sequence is CASSQNGANSGDTQYF. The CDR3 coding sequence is TGCGCCAGCAGCCAAAACGGAGCTAACTCCGGGGATACGCAGTATTTT.

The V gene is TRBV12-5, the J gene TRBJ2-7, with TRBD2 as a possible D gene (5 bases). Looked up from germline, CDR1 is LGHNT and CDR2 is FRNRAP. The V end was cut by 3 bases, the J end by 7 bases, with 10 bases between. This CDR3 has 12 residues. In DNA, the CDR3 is TGTGCTAGTGGTTTCCTCCCGGGGGAGCAGTACTTC. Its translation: CASGFLPGEQYF.

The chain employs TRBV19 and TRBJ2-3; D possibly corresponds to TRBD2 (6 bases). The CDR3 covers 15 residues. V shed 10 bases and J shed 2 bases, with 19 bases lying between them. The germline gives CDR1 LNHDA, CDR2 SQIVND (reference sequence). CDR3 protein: CATLAKGRDTDTQYF. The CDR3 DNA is TGTGCCACCCTCGCGAAAGGGCGGGACACAGATACGCAGTATTTT. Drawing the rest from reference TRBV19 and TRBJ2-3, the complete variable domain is DGGITQSPKYLFRKEGQNVTLSCEQNLNHDAMYWYRQDPGQGLRLIYYSQIVNDFQKGDIAEGYSVSREKKESFPLTVTSAQKNPTAFYLCATLAKGRDTDTQYFGPGTRLTVL.

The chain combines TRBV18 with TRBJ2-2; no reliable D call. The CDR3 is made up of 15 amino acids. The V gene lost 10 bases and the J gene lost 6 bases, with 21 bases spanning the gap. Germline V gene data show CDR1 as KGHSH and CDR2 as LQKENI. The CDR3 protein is CATRPALQDAGELFF. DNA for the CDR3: TGTGCCACCCGACCGGCACTCCAGGACGCCGGGGAGCTGTTTTTT.

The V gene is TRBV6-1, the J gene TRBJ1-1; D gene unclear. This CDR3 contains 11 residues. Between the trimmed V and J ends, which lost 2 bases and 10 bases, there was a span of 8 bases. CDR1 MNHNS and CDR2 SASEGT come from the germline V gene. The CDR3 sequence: CASSERVGAFF. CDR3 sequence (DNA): TGTGCCAGCAGTGAAAGGGTCGGAGCTTTCTTT.

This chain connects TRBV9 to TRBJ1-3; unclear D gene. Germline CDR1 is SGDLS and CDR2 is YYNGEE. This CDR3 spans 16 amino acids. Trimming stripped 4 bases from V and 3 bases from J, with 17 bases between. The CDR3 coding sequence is TGTGCCAGCAGCAGGACGACCCAACGAAATGGAAACACCATATATTTT. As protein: CASSRTTQRNGNTIYF. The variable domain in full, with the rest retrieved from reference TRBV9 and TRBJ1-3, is DSGVTQTPKHLITATGQRVTLRCSPRSGDLSVYWYQQSLDQGLQFLIQYYNGEERAKGNILERFSAQQFPDLHSELNLSSLELGDSALYFCASSRTTQRNGNTIYFGEGSWLTVV.

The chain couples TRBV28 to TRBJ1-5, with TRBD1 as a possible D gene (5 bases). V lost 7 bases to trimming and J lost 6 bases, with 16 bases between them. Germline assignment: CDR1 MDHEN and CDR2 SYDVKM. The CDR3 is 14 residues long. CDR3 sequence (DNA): TGTGCCAGCAAAGGGGTTATTGGGAGTCAGCCCCAGCATTTT. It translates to CASKGVIGSQPQHF.

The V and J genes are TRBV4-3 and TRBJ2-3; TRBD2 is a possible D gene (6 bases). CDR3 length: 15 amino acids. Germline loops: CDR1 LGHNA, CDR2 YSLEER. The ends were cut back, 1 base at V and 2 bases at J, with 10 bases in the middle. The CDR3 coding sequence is TGCGCCAGCAGCCAAGGCGGAGGGAACACAGATACGCAGTATTTT. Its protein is CASSQGGGNTDTQYF.

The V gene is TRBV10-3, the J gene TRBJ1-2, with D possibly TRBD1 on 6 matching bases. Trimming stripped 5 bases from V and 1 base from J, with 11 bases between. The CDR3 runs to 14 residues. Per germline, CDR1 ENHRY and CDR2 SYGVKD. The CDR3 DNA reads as TGTGCCATCAGTCCCACGGACAGTAACTATGGCTACACCTTC. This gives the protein CAISPTDSNYGYTF.

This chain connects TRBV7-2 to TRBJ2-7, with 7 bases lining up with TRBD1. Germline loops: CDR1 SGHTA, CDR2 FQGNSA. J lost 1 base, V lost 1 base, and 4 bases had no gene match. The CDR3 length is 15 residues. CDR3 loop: CASSLEGTVSYEQYF. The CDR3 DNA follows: TGTGCCAGCAGCTTAGAAGGGACAGTTTCCTACGAGCAGTACTTC.

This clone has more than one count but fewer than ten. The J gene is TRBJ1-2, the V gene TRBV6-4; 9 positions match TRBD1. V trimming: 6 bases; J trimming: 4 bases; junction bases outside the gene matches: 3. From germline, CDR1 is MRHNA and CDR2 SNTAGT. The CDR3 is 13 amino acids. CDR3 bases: TGTGCCAGCAGCGCGACAGGGGGCTATGGCTACACCTTC. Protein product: CASSATGGYGYTF.

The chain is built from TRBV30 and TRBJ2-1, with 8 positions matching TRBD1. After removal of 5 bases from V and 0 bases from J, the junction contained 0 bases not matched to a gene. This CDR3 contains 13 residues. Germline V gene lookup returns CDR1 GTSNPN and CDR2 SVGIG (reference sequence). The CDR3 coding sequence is TGTGCCTGGGGACAGGGCTCCTACAATGAGCAGTTCTTC. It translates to CAWGQGSYNEQFF.

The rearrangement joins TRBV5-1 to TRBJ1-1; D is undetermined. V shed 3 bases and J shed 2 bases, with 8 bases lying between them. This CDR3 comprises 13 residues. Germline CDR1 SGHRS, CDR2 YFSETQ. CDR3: CASSSQFNTEAFF. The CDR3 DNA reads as TGCGCCAGCAGCTCACAGTTTAACACTGAAGCTTTCTTT.